These T cell receptor beta chains were read from a single sample in a study of sequential checkpoint blockade in melanoma. TCRdb keeps only in-frame clones here, not all; method: immunoSEQ multiplex PCR. The sample consists of about 12,000 clones, 25% to 35% of them appearing once. Here the sequenced sample was tumor tissue (inferred from file names), taken from a patient given nivolumab and ipilimumab in sequence. These receptors all come from a human donor with melanoma. Each CDR3 is given with its conserved first and last residue. The order of the fields is D gene, V gene, J gene, clone size, CDR3 protein, CDR3 DNA. D genes are given only for firm matches. Only some rows state a clone size, as once, few, many or a class for expanded clones.

NA,TRBV6-8,TRBJ2-1,NA,CASSVPGDPYNEQFF,TGTGCCAGCAGCGTGCCAGGGGATCCCTACAATGAGCAGTTCTTC
NA,TRBV27,TRBJ1-3,NA,CASSGTPGNTIYF,TGTGCCAGCAGCGGGACACCCGGAAACACCATATATTTT
NA,TRBV6-8,TRBJ2-1,few,CASSTLYEGTKQFF,TGTGCCAGCAGTACACTGTATGAGGGAACAAAACAGTTCTTC
TRBD2,TRBV11-3,TRBJ2-3,NA,CASSLLAGRADTQYF,TGTGCCAGCAGCCTACTAGCGGGAAGGGCAGATACGCAGTATTTT
TRBD1,TRBV5-1,TRBJ1-3,NA,CASSLGTGLSGNTIYF,TGCGCCAGCAGCTTGGGGACAGGGCTTTCGGGAAACACCATATATTTT
TRBD2,TRBV4-1,TRBJ2-1,NA,CASSQDGTSSNNEQFF,TGCGCCAGCAGCCAAGATGGGACTAGCAGTAACAATGAGCAGTTCTTC
NA,TRBV5-1,TRBJ2-1,NA,CASSGGTAPNEQFF,TGCGCCAGCAGTGGCGGGACGGCCCCCAATGAGCAGTTCTTC
TRBD1,TRBV29-1,TRBJ2-7,NA,CSVEDLQGGYEQYF,TGCAGCGTTGAAGATCTACAGGGGGGATACGAGCAGTACTTC
TRBD2,TRBV18,TRBJ2-1,NA,CASSPGRALVFSYNEQFF,TGTGCCAGCTCTCCCGGGAGGGCCCTGGTTTTTTCCTACAATGAGCAGTTCTTC
TRBD2,TRBV4-1,TRBJ2-5,NA,CASSQGAGSTIETQYF,TGCGCCAGCAGCCAAGGAGCGGGATCCACGATCGAGACCCAGTACTTC